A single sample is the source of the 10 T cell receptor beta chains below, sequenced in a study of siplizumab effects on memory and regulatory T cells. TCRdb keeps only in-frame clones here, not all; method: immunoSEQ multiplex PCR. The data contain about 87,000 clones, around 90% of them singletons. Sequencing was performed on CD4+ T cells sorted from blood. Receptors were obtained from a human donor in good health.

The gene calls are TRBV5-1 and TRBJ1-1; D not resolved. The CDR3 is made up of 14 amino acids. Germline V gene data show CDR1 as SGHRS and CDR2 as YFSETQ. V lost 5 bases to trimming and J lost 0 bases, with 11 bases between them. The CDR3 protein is CASSKSGMNTEAFF. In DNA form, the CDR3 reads TGCGCCAGCAGTAAGAGTGGCATGAACACTGAAGCTTTCTTT.

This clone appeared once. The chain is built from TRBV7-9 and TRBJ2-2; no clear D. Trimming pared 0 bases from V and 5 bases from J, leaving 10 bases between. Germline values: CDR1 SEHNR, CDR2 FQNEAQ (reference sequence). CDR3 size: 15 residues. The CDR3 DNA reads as TGTGCCAGCAGCTTAGCGTCTGCAGCTACCGGGGAGCTGTTTTTT. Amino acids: CASSLASAATGELFF.

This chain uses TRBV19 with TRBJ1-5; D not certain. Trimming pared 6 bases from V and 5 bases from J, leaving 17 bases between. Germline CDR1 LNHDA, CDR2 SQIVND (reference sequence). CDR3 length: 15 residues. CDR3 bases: TGTGCCAGTAGACCCCTGGGGAGCCCCGATCAGCCCCAGCATTTT. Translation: CASRPLGSPDQPQHF.

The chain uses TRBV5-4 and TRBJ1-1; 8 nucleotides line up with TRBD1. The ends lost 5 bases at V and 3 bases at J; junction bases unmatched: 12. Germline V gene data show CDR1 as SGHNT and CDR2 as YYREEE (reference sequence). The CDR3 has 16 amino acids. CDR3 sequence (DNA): TGTGCCAGCAGACTGGACAGGGAGGTGTTGGACACTGAAGCTTTCTTT. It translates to CASRLDREVLDTEAFF.

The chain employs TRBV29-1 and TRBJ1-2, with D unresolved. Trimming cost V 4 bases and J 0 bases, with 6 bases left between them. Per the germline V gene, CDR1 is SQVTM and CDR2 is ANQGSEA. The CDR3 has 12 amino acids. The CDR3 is CSVGGSNYGYTF. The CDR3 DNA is TGCAGCGTTGGAGGGTCTAACTATGGCTACACCTTC.

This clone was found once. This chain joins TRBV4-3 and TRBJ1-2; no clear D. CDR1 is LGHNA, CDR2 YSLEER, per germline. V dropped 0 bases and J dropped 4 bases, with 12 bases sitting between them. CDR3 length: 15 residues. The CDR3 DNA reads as TGCGCCAGCAGCCAAGAGGTCACATACCTCTATGGCTACACCTTC. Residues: CASSQEVTYLYGYTF.

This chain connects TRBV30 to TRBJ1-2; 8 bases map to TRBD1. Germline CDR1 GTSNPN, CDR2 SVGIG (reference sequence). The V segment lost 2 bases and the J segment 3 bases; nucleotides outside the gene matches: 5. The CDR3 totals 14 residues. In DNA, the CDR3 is TGTGCCTGGAGTTTGGGGACAGGACACTATGGCTACACCTTC. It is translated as CAWSLGTGHYGYTF. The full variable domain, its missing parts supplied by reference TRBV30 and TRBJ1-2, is SQTIHQWPATLVQPVGSPLSLECTVEGTSNPNLYWYRQAAGRGLQLLFYSVGIGQISSEVPQNLSASRPQDRQFILSSKKLLLSDSGFYLCAWSLGTGHYGYTFGSGTRLTVV.

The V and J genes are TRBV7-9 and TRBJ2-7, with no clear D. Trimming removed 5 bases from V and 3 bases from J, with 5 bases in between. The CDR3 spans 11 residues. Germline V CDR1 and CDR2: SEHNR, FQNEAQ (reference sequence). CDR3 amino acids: CASSRSYEQYF. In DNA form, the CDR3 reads TGTGCCAGCAGCAGGAGCTACGAGCAGTACTTC.

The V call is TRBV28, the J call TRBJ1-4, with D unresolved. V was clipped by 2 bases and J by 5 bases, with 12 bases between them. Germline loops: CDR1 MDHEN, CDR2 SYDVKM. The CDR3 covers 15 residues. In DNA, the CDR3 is TGTGCCAGCAGTTTACTTACGGCGCCAAATGAAAAACTGTTTTTT. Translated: CASSLLTAPNEKLFF.

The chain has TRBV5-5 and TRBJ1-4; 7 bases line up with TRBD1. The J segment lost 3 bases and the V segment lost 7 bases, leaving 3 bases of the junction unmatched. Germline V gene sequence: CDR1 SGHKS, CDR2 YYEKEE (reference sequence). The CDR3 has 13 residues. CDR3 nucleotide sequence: TGTGCCAGCTTCGGGACAGCTAATGAAAAACTGTTTTTT. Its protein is CASFGTANEKLFF. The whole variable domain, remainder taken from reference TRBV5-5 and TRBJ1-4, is DAGVTQSPTHLIKTRGQQVTLRCSPISGHKSVSWYQQVLGQGPQFIFQYYEKEERGRGNFPDRFSARQFPNYSSELNVNALLLGDSALYLCASFGTANEKLFFGSGTQLSVL.